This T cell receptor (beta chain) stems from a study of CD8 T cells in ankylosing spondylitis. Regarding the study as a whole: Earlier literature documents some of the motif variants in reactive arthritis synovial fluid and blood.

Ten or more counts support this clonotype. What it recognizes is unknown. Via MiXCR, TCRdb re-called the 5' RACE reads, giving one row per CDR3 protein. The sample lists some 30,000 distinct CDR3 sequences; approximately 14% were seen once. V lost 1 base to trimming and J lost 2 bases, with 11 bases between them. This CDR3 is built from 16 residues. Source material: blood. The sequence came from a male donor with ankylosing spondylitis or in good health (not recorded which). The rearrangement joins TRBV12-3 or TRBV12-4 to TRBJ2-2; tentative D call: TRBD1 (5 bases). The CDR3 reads CASSLGGRANTGELFF. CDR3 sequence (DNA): TGTGCCAGCAGTTTAGGGGGCAGGGCTAACACCGGGGAGCTGTTTTTT.